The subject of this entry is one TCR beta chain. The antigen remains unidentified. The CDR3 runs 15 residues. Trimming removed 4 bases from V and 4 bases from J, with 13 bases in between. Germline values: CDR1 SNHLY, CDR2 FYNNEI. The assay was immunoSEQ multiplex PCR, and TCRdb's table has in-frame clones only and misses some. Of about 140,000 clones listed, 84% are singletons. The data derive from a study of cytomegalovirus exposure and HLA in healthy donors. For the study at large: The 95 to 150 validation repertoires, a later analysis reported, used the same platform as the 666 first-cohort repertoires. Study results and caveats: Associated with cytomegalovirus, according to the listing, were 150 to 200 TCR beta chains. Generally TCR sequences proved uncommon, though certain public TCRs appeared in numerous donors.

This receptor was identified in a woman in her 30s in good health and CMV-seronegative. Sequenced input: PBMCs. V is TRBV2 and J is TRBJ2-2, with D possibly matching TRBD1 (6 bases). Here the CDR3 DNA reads TGTGCCAGCAGTGGGACAGTTACAACCACCGGGGAGCTGTTTTTT. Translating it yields CASSGTVTTTGELFF.